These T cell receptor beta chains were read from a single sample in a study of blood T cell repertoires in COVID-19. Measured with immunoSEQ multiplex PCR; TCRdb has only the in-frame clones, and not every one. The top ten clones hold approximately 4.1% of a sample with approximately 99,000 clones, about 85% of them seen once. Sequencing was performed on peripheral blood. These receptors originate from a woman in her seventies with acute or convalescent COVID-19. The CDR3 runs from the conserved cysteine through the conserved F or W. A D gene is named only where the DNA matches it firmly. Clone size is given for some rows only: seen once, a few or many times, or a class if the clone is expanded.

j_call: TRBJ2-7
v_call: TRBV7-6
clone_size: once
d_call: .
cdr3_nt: TGTGCCAGCAGCTTAAACCCTCAGGGGTCGTCCTACGAGCAGTACTTC
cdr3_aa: CASSLNPQGSSYEQYF

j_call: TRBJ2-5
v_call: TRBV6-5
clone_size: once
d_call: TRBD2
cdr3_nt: TGTGCCAGCAGTTACGATGCGGGGGGGAAAGAGACCCAGTACTTC
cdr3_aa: CASSYDAGGKETQYF

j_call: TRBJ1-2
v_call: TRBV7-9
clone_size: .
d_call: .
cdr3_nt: TGTGCCAGCTCCACCCCAGGGAGGGGATTTGGCTACACCTTC
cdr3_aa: CASSTPGRGFGYTF

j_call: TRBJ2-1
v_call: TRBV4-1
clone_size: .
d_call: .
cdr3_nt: TGCGCCAGCAGCCAAGATATGGAGGAAGGGACTTACAATGAGCAGTTCTTC
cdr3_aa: CASSQDMEEGTYNEQFF

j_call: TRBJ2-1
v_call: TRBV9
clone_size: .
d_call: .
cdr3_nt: TGTGCCAGCAGCGTGGCCCGGGACAGGGGCGGGAGGGCCTGGAATGAGCAGTTCTTC
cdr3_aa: CASSVARDRGGRAWNEQFF

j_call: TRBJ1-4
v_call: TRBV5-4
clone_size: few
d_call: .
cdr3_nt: TGTGCCAGCAGCCAGGGTAGGGGATTCGCGGATGAAAAACTGTTTTTT
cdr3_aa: CASSQGRGFADEKLFF

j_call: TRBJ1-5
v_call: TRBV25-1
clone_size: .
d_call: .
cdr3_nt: TGTGCCAGTAGCAGGGGTGGCAATCAGCCCCAGCATTTT
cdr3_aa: CASSRGGNQPQHF

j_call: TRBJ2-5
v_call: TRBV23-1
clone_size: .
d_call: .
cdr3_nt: TGCGCCAGCAGTCAATCCGGGGGAGTAGCGGACCCCCTTCTCCAAGAGACCCAGTACTTC
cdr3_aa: CASSQSGGVADPLLQETQYF

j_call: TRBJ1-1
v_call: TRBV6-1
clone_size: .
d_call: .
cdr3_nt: TGTGCCAGCAGTGACAACATAGCAAGCACTGAAGCTTTCTTT
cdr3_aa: CASSDNIASTEAFF

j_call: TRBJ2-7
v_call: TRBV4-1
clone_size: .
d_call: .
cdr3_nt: TGCGCCAGCAGCCAGAGAACCGGGGACGAGCAGTACTTC
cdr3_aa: CASSQRTGDEQYF

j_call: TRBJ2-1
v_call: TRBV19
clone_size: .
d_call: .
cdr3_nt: TGTGCCAGTAGTACCCCCGACAGTTCCAATGAGCAGTTCTTC
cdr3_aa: CASSTPDSSNEQFF

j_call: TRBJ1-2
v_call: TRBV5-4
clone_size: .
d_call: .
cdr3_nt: TGTGCCAGCAGCCGAGATAGAACGGGGGGCAGTTATGGCTACACCTTC
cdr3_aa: CASSRDRTGGSYGYTF

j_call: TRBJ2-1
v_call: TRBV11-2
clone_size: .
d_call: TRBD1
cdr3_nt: TGTGCCAGCAGCCTACAGGGGAGCACCTACAATGAGCAGTTCTTC
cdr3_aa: CASSLQGSTYNEQFF

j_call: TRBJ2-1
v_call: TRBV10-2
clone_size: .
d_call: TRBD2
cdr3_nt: TGCGCCAGCAGTGAGGCTAGCGGGGGGGTTTCTGAGCAGTTCTTC
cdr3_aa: CASSEASGGVSEQFF

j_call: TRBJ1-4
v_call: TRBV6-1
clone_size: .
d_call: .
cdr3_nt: TGTGCCAGCAGTGAAGCTTCCCTTCAGAATGAAAAACTGTTTTTT
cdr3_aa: CASSEASLQNEKLFF

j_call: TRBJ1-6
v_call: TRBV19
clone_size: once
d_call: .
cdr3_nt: TGTGCCAGTAGTATAGTAGCAGGGTATTCACCCCTCCACTTT
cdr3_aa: CASSIVAGYSPLHF

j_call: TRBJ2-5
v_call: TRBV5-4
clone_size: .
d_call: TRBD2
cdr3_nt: TGTGCCAGCAGGGGAGGGGCCGCCCCAACAGAGACCCAGTACTTC
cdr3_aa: CASRGGAAPTETQYF